A selection of T cell receptor beta chains follows, all from one sample in a study of blood T cell repertoires in COVID-19. Method: immunoSEQ multiplex PCR; TCRdb's copy keeps in-frame clones and lacks some. Of a few hundred thousand clones in the sample, approximately 85% are singletons; the top ten hold 0.7% to 0.9%. The sequenced material came from peripheral blood. All receptors come from a human donor with COVID-19, enrolled during active disease. The donor label of this sample is uncertain. Both conserved end residues are part of each CDR3. D genes are given only for firm matches. Expanded clones are given a class, and other clones once, few, many or no size at all.

clone size: .; J gene: TRBJ1-5; V gene: TRBV28; CDR3 length: 17; D gene: .; CDR3 DNA: TGTGCCAGCACCCTAGTTTGGACAGTTAATAGCAATCAGCCCCAGCATTTT; CDR3 protein: CASTLVWTVNSNQPQHF
clone size: .; J gene: TRBJ2-7; V gene: TRBV5-5; CDR3 length: 19; D gene: TRBD1; CDR3 DNA: TGTGCCAGCAGCTTGCGAAGGGGACAGGGGCTTTCCACCTCCTACGAGCAGTACTTC; CDR3 protein: CASSLRRGQGLSTSYEQYF
clone size: .; J gene: TRBJ1-5; V gene: TRBV5-4; CDR3 length: 17; D gene: TRBD1; CDR3 DNA: TGTGCCAGCAGCTTGGGGACAGGGGCGAATAGCAATCAGCCCCAGCATTTT; CDR3 protein: CASSLGTGANSNQPQHF
clone size: few; J gene: TRBJ1-6; V gene: TRBV6-5; CDR3 length: 14; D gene: TRBD1; CDR3 DNA: TGTGCCAGCAGCAGGGGGCCGAATAATTCACCCCTCCACTTT; CDR3 protein: CASSRGPNNSPLHF
clone size: .; J gene: TRBJ2-3; V gene: TRBV7-8; CDR3 length: 17; D gene: TRBD2; CDR3 DNA: TGTGCCAGCAGCCCCCCTGGAACTAGCGGGGGCACAGATACGCAGTATTTT; CDR3 protein: CASSPPGTSGGTDTQYF
clone size: few; J gene: TRBJ1-3; V gene: TRBV2; CDR3 length: 14; D gene: .; CDR3 DNA: TGTGCCAGCATGAACGAGAGGGAGCTAAACACCATATATTTT; CDR3 protein: CASMNERELNTIYF
clone size: .; J gene: TRBJ2-3; V gene: TRBV24-1; CDR3 length: 14; D gene: .; CDR3 DNA: TGTGCCACCAGCCCGGACAGAGGCACAGATACGCAGTATTTT; CDR3 protein: CATSPDRGTDTQYF
clone size: .; J gene: TRBJ2-1; V gene: TRBV3-1/TRBV3-2; CDR3 length: 14; D gene: .; CDR3 DNA: TGTGCCAGCAGCCAACACACCTCCTACAATGAGCAGTTCTTC; CDR3 protein: CASSQHTSYNEQFF
clone size: .; J gene: TRBJ1-2; V gene: TRBV5-1; CDR3 length: 17; D gene: TRBD1; CDR3 DNA: TGCGCCAGCAGCCCCGGACAGGGTAACTCCCTGGTGGCTGGCTACACCTTC; CDR3 protein: CASSPGQGNSLVAGYTF
clone size: once; J gene: TRBJ2-1; V gene: TRBV2; CDR3 length: 16; D gene: TRBD2; CDR3 DNA: TGTGCCAGCAGGCCCGGACTAGCGGGCTCCTACAATGAGCAGTTCTTC; CDR3 protein: CASRPGLAGSYNEQFF
clone size: few; J gene: TRBJ1-2; V gene: TRBV4-1; CDR3 length: 16; D gene: .; CDR3 DNA: TGCGCCAGCAGCCAACTGCTGGCAGGAGGACTCTATGGCTACACCTTC; CDR3 protein: CASSQLLAGGLYGYTF
clone size: once; J gene: TRBJ2-1; V gene: TRBV15; CDR3 length: 15; D gene: .; CDR3 DNA: TGTGCCACCAGCAGAGGTCTAGCTTTCCACAATGAGCAGTTCTTC; CDR3 protein: CATSRGLAFHNEQFF
clone size: .; J gene: TRBJ2-3; V gene: TRBV5-1; CDR3 length: 13; D gene: .; CDR3 DNA: TGCGCCAGCCAACTAGCTAACCCAGATACGCAGTATTTT; CDR3 protein: CASQLANPDTQYF
clone size: once; J gene: TRBJ2-7; V gene: TRBV4-3; CDR3 length: 17; D gene: TRBD2; CDR3 DNA: TGCGCCAGCAGCCAAGATTGGGGGGGGGTTGGATCCTACGAGCAGTACTTC; CDR3 protein: CASSQDWGGVGSYEQYF
clone size: .; J gene: TRBJ1-1; V gene: TRBV3-1/TRBV3-2; CDR3 length: 14; D gene: TRBD1; CDR3 DNA: TGTGCCAGCAGCCCCCCGACAGGGTGGACTGAAGCTTTCTTT; CDR3 protein: CASSPPTGWTEAFF
clone size: .; J gene: TRBJ2-6; V gene: TRBV27; CDR3 length: 16; D gene: .; CDR3 DNA: TGTGCCAGCAGTTTAAGGAGAAACTCTGGGGCCAACGTCCTGACTTTC; CDR3 protein: CASSLRRNSGANVLTF
clone size: few; J gene: TRBJ1-2; V gene: TRBV5-1; CDR3 length: 14; D gene: .; CDR3 DNA: TGCGCCAGCAGCTTGACAGGCTGGAACTATGGCTACACCTTC; CDR3 protein: CASSLTGWNYGYTF
clone size: .; J gene: TRBJ1-1; V gene: TRBV9; CDR3 length: 15; D gene: .; CDR3 DNA: TGTGCCAGCAGCGCCCGAGTACAGGGGAACACTGAAGCTTTCTTT; CDR3 protein: CASSARVQGNTEAFF
clone size: .; J gene: TRBJ2-2; V gene: TRBV5-5; CDR3 length: 15; D gene: TRBD1; CDR3 DNA: TGTGCCAGCAGCCGAGACAGGGCGAACACCGGGGAGCTGTTTTTT; CDR3 protein: CASSRDRANTGELFF
clone size: .; J gene: TRBJ2-7; V gene: TRBV6-2/TRBV6-3; CDR3 length: 14; D gene: .; CDR3 DNA: TGTGCCAGCAGTTACTCCCCGGACAGCTACGAGCAGTACTTC; CDR3 protein: CASSYSPDSYEQYF
clone size: .; J gene: TRBJ2-1; V gene: TRBV11-3; CDR3 length: 12; D gene: .; CDR3 DNA: TGTGCCAGCAGCTTGGAGGGTAGTGAGCAGTTCTTC; CDR3 protein: CASSLEGSEQFF
clone size: .; J gene: TRBJ1-4; V gene: TRBV28; CDR3 length: 13; D gene: .; CDR3 DNA: TGTGCCAGCTCGGGAGGGACAAATGAAAAACTGTTTTTT; CDR3 protein: CASSGGTNEKLFF
clone size: once; J gene: TRBJ1-4; V gene: TRBV20-1; CDR3 length: 13; D gene: TRBD1; CDR3 DNA: TGCAGTGCAAGTGACAGGGCGGGGGAAAAACTGTTTTTT; CDR3 protein: CSASDRAGEKLFF
clone size: .; J gene: TRBJ1-5; V gene: TRBV6-6; CDR3 length: 16; D gene: .; CDR3 DNA: TGTGCCAGCCACCCAGCGGGCGGGGTGGGCAATCAGCCCCAGCATTTT; CDR3 protein: CASHPAGGVGNQPQHF
clone size: .; J gene: TRBJ2-5; V gene: TRBV3-1/TRBV3-2; CDR3 length: 14; D gene: .; CDR3 DNA: TGTGCCAGCAGCCAGTACTCGCGTTCGGAGACCCAGTACTTC; CDR3 protein: CASSQYSRSETQYF
clone size: .; J gene: TRBJ2-1; V gene: TRBV14; CDR3 length: 14; D gene: .; CDR3 DNA: TGTGCCAGCAGCCAAGATCGGTTAAGCAATGAGCAGTTCTTC; CDR3 protein: CASSQDRLSNEQFF
clone size: .; J gene: TRBJ2-5; V gene: TRBV7-8; CDR3 length: 14; D gene: TRBD2; CDR3 DNA: TGTGCCAGCAGCTTAGTTGGCGGGAGCGAGACCCAGTACTTC; CDR3 protein: CASSLVGGSETQYF
clone size: .; J gene: TRBJ1-1; V gene: TRBV2; CDR3 length: 15; D gene: .; CDR3 DNA: TGTGCCAGCAGTGGATCGGGACACCCGAACACTGAAGCTTTCTTT; CDR3 protein: CASSGSGHPNTEAFF
clone size: .; J gene: TRBJ2-1; V gene: TRBV3-1/TRBV3-2; CDR3 length: 13; D gene: TRBD2; CDR3 DNA: TGTGCCAGCACGCTAGCGGGAGCGGATGAGCAGTTCTTC; CDR3 protein: CASTLAGADEQFF
clone size: .; J gene: TRBJ1-6; V gene: TRBV28; CDR3 length: 16; D gene: TRBD1; CDR3 DNA: TGTGCCAGCAGTTCGATCGACAGGGGGCAGAATTCACCCCTCCACTTT; CDR3 protein: CASSSIDRGQNSPLHF
clone size: .; J gene: TRBJ2-1; V gene: TRBV6-6; CDR3 length: 13; D gene: TRBD2; CDR3 DNA: TGTGCCAGCAGCCCTAGCGGAGCAGTTGAGCAGTTCTTC; CDR3 protein: CASSPSGAVEQFF
clone size: .; J gene: TRBJ1-2; V gene: TRBV5-6; CDR3 length: 12; D gene: .; CDR3 DNA: TGTGCCAGCAGTCCAGGGGACTATGGCTACACCTTC; CDR3 protein: CASSPGDYGYTF
clone size: few; J gene: TRBJ2-2; V gene: TRBV29-1; CDR3 length: 14; D gene: .; CDR3 DNA: TGCAGCGCCTTCGTAACTAGCTCCGCCGGGGAGCTGTTTTTT; CDR3 protein: CSAFVTSSAGELFF
clone size: .; J gene: TRBJ2-4; V gene: TRBV7-8; CDR3 length: 13; D gene: .; CDR3 DNA: TGTGCCAGCAGCTTATCATTGTGGGCCCTACAGTACTTC; CDR3 protein: CASSLSLWALQYF
clone size: .; J gene: TRBJ1-1; V gene: TRBV19; CDR3 length: 14; D gene: .; CDR3 DNA: TGTGCCAGTAATAGGAACGCCGGGGGCACTGAAGCTTTCTTT; CDR3 protein: CASNRNAGGTEAFF
clone size: .; J gene: TRBJ1-6; V gene: TRBV15; CDR3 length: 16; D gene: .; CDR3 DNA: TGTGCCACCAGCAGAGATCGGCGGGGAACAGCTTCACCCCTCCACTTT; CDR3 protein: CATSRDRRGTASPLHF
clone size: .; J gene: TRBJ1-5; V gene: TRBV6-5; CDR3 length: 13; D gene: .; CDR3 DNA: TGTGCCAGTGGACTGAATAGCAATCAGCCCCAGCATTTT; CDR3 protein: CASGLNSNQPQHF
clone size: few; J gene: TRBJ1-2; V gene: TRBV5-1; CDR3 length: 14; D gene: TRBD1; CDR3 DNA: TGCGCCAGCAGCCCCCGGGACAGAAACTATGGCTACACCTTC; CDR3 protein: CASSPRDRNYGYTF
clone size: .; J gene: TRBJ1-3; V gene: TRBV4-1; CDR3 length: 16; D gene: .; CDR3 DNA: TGCGCCAGCAGCCAAGATGAGCTTCACTCTGGAAACACCATATATTTT; CDR3 protein: CASSQDELHSGNTIYF
clone size: .; J gene: TRBJ2-1; V gene: TRBV19; CDR3 length: 15; D gene: TRBD1; CDR3 DNA: TGTGCCAGTAGTATTCAACAGGGGGCTAGTCGGGAGCAGTTCTTC; CDR3 protein: CASSIQQGASREQFF
clone size: .; J gene: TRBJ1-2; V gene: TRBV4-3; CDR3 length: 16; D gene: TRBD1; CDR3 DNA: TGCGCCAGCAGTCCGGCAGGGACAGCCTTTAACTATGGCTACACCTTC; CDR3 protein: CASSPAGTAFNYGYTF
clone size: few; J gene: TRBJ2-3; V gene: TRBV6-5; CDR3 length: 12; D gene: .; CDR3 DNA: TGTGCCAGCAGATACAGGGAGGGTACGCAGTATTTT; CDR3 protein: CASRYREGTQYF
clone size: .; J gene: TRBJ1-2; V gene: TRBV6-5; CDR3 length: 14; D gene: TRBD1; CDR3 DNA: TGTGCCAGCAGCAAGGTTGAGGGGGCGGGAGGCTACACCTTC; CDR3 protein: CASSKVEGAGGYTF
clone size: .; J gene: TRBJ2-1; V gene: TRBV2; CDR3 length: 15; D gene: .; CDR3 DNA: TGTGCCAGCAGTGAAGAATTTGCGGGACACAATGAGCAGTTCTTC; CDR3 protein: CASSEEFAGHNEQFF
clone size: .; J gene: TRBJ2-7; V gene: TRBV27; CDR3 length: 14; D gene: TRBD2; CDR3 DNA: TGTGCCAGCAGTGCAAGACTAGCGCGCTACGAGCAGTACTTC; CDR3 protein: CASSARLARYEQYF